This passage covers 13 T cell receptor beta chains from one sample sequenced in a study of regulatory T cells in long-lasting Graves disease. Time point given: persistent/refractory GD, antithyroid drugs over 5 years with positive TRAb. Construction of the TCR library relied on RNA isolated from PBMCs. Relying on iRepertoire HTBI primers and Arm-PCR of CDR3 regions, the team built TCR beta libraries. TCRdb itself ran the multiplex PCR reads through MiXCR, one entry per CDR3 protein. This table has 300,000 to 350,000 distinct CDR3 sequences, 20% appearing once. The starting material was peripheral blood mononuclear cells (PBMCs), obtained when the disease was refractory, from a patient treated with antithyroid drugs. The receptors come from a female donor with Graves disease.

This clonotype came up many times. This chain joins TRBV28 and TRBJ1-4; tentative D call: TRBD1 (5 bases). V lost 5 bases to trimming and J lost 5 bases, with 15 bases between them. CDR1 is MDHEN, CDR2 SYDVKM, per germline. This CDR3 contains 15 residues. CDR3 nucleotide sequence: TGTGCCAGCAGTGCAGGGCCCCCTGGCAATGAAAAACTGTTTTTT. Protein product: CASSAGPPGNEKLFF.

This clonotype has only a few counts. The genes are TRBV5-4 and TRBJ1-4, with TRBD1 matching 12 bases. Germline V gives CDR1 SGHNT, CDR2 YYREEE (reference sequence). This CDR3 is 17 amino acids long. Trimming cost V 4 bases and J 3 bases; bases outside gene matches: 7. The CDR3 is CASSLGTGGRANEKLFF. Here the CDR3 DNA reads TGTGCCAGCAGCCTAGGGACAGGGGGCCGGGCTAATGAAAAACTGTTTTTT.

This clonotype has more than one count but fewer than ten. This chain uses TRBV7-2 with TRBJ1-4, with TRBD1 as a possible D gene (5 bases). V dropped 1 base and J dropped 13 bases, with 13 bases sitting between them. Per the germline V gene, CDR1 is SGHTA and CDR2 is FQGNSA. CDR3 size: 13 residues. CDR3 region: CASSLGQGGRLFF. The DNA of the CDR3 is TGTGCCAGCAGCTTAGGGCAGGGTGGAAGACTGTTTTTT. Full variable domain (remainder filled in from reference TRBV7-2 and TRBJ1-4): GAGVSQSPSNKVTEKGKDVELRCDPISGHTALYWYRQSLGQGLEFLIYFQGNSAPDKSGLPSDRFSAERTGGSVSTLTIQRTQQEDSAVYLCASSLGQGGRLFFGSGTQLSVL.

The chain employs TRBV3-1 and TRBJ2-4; D possibly uses TRBD1 or TRBD2 (5 bases each). CDR3 size: 12 residues. Germline lookup yields CDR1 LGHDT and CDR2 YNNKEL (reference sequence). V lost 4 bases and J lost 13, with 14 bases in between. The CDR3 spells CASSLREGRQYF. As DNA, the CDR3 is TGTGCCAGCAGCCTCCGCGAGGGACGGCAGTACTTC.

This clonotype occurred a few times. The chain combines TRBV19 with TRBJ1-2; tentative D call: TRBD1 (6 bases). V dropped 3 bases and J dropped 4 bases, with 12 bases sitting between them. In germline, CDR1 is LNHDA, CDR2 SQIVND (reference sequence). The CDR3 is made up of 14 amino acids. CDR3 DNA sequence: TGTGCCAGTAGTATTCTGGGGGCCGGCTATGGCTACACCTTC. Its protein product is CASSILGAGYGYTF.

There are many counts of this clonotype. The V call is TRBV12-3 or TRBV12-4, the J call TRBJ1-1; 10 bases agree with TRBD1. This CDR3 region has 14 residues. Trimming removed 6 bases from V and 7 bases from J; junction bases left unmatched: 8. CDR3 loop: CASRTTGQGFEAFF. CDR3 nucleotide sequence: TGTGCCAGCAGGACTACGGGACAGGGGTTTGAAGCTTTCTTT.

A remark on this clonotype: A much more abundant neighbour one base away suggests this may be a read error. The gene calls are TRBV20-1 and TRBJ2-7; D ambiguous. The CDR3 extends over 11 amino acids. The V gene's germline CDR1 is DFQATT and CDR2 SNEGSKA (reference sequence). V dropped 3 bases and J dropped 2 bases, with 5 bases sitting between them. The CDR3 coding sequence is TGCAGTGCTAGTAACACCTACGAGCAGTACTTC. It yields the protein CSASNTYEQYF.

This clonotype was recorded at least ten times. V and J are TRBV6-1 and TRBJ1-5, with a weak D call TRBD1 (5 bases). Germline-derived CDR1 and CDR2 are MNHNS and SASEGT. Trimming took off 7 bases at V and 3 bases at J, with 10 bases between the two ends. The CDR3 totals 13 residues. In nucleotides, the CDR3 is TGTGCCAGCATTCAGACAGTCAATCAGCCCCAGCATTTT. Amino acid sequence: CASIQTVNQPQHF.

This clonotype was counted a few times. The chain is built from TRBV20-1 and TRBJ1-1; no clear D. In germline, CDR1 is DFQATT, CDR2 SNEGSKA (reference sequence). With 3 bases removed from V and 5 bases from J, the gap between germline ends came to 13 bases. CDR3 length: 13 amino acids. The CDR3 loop reads CSARWAQKTEAFF. The CDR3 nucleotides read TGCAGTGCTAGGTGGGCACAGAAGACTGAAGCTTTCTTT.

The chain has TRBV20-1 and TRBJ1-4; possibly TRBD1 for D (5 bases). There are 19 residues in the CDR3. The germline V and J ends were trimmed by 4 bases and 4 bases, with 28 bases remaining between them. Germline V CDR1 and CDR2: DFQATT, SNEGSKA (reference sequence). CDR3 nucleotide sequence: TGCAGTGCTAAGGCATTAACGTCGGGGCGTTGGGAGCTTAATGAAAAACTGTTTTTT. Translated: CSAKALTSGRWELNEKLFF.

This clonotype was counted at least ten times. V gene TRBV20-1 combines with J gene TRBJ2-7, with D possibly being TRBD1 or TRBD2 (5 bases each). The CDR3 is made up of 14 amino acids. The V gene's germline CDR1 is DFQATT and CDR2 SNEGSKA (reference sequence). The germline V and J ends were trimmed by 1 base and 3 bases, with 13 bases remaining between them. Here the CDR3 reads CSARVPWGIYEQYF. Written as DNA, the CDR3 is TGCAGTGCTAGAGTTCCCTGGGGGATCTACGAGCAGTACTTC.

This clonotype came up a few times. V gene TRBV24-1 combines with J gene TRBJ1-5, with a tentative D call TRBD1 (6 bases). The length of the CDR3 is 14 residues. V was shortened by 0 bases and J by 4 bases, with 6 bases between the two germline ends. Germline CDR1 and CDR2: KGHDR and SFDVKD. This chain's CDR3 is CATSDLDRNQPQHF. CDR3 DNA: TGTGCCACCAGTGATTTGGACAGGAATCAGCCCCAGCATTTT.

This clonotype was counted only a few times. Being one base from a much bigger clone, this may be a read error. This CDR3 is CSARDVRTGSGQPQHF. CDR3 coding DNA: TGCAGTGCTAGAGATGTGAGGACAGGGTCCGGTCAGCCCCAGCATTTT. The chain uses TRBV20-1 and TRBJ1-5; TRBD1 matches at 8 bases. The ends lost 0 bases at V and 6 bases at J; junction bases unmatched: 10. This CDR3 spans 16 amino acids. The germline V gene has CDR1 DFQATT and CDR2 SNEGSKA (reference sequence).